The 23 T cell receptor beta chains below come from one sample, sequenced in a study of T cell responses to AZD1222 COVID-19 vaccine. TCRdb keeps only in-frame clones here, not all; method: immunoSEQ multiplex PCR. The sample consists of fewer than 150,000 clones, 88% of them appearing once. Source: peripheral blood, taken 28 days after the second AZD1222 dose. The receptors stem from an adult who received the AZD1222 COVID-19 vaccine.

The chain combines TRBV11-3 with TRBJ1-1; D remains ambiguous. Germline values: CDR1 SGHNT, CDR2 YENEEA. The CDR3 runs to 11 residues. With 4 bases removed from V and 10 bases from J, the gap between germline ends came to 10 bases. The CDR3: CASSYSLTAFF. CDR3 bases: TGTGCCAGCAGCTATTCACTCACAGCTTTCTTT.

A single count supports this clone. V usage is TRBV6-5 and J usage is TRBJ1-6; D gene ambiguous. Trimming stripped 8 bases from V and 0 bases from J, with 11 bases between. There are 15 residues in the CDR3. The V gene's germline CDR1 is MNHEY and CDR2 SVGAGI. The CDR3 DNA reads TGTGCCAGCTCGCGAGGAAACTCCTATAATTCACCCCTCCACTTT. Translated, it gives CASSRGNSYNSPLHF.

The J gene is TRBJ1-3, the V gene TRBV3-1 (or the pseudogene TRBV3-2); 11 bases align to TRBD1. Trimming removed 0 bases from V and 2 bases from J; junction bases left unmatched: 9. This CDR3 is 19 amino acids long. Germline V gene data show CDR1 as LGHDT and CDR2 as YNNKEL (reference sequence). The CDR3 loop is CASSQETGLGQGAGNTIYF. CDR3 nucleotide sequence: TGTGCCAGCAGCCAAGAGACAGGCCTGGGACAGGGGGCTGGAAACACCATATATTTT.

The V and J genes are TRBV6-5 and TRBJ2-1; TRBD2 matches at 11 bases. CDR1 and CDR2 (germline): MNHEY, SVGAGI. J lost 5 bases, V lost 6 bases, and 6 bases had no gene match. The CDR3 extends over 15 amino acids. The CDR3 region is CASRSLAGGDNEQFF. The CDR3 nucleotides are TGTGCCAGCAGATCCCTAGCGGGGGGAGACAATGAGCAGTTCTTC.

The rearrangement links TRBV6-7 to TRBJ2-2; 10 bases align to TRBD2. TRBV6-7 counts as an open reading frame of uncertain function. V dropped 7 bases and J dropped 4; count of bases not matched to a gene: 6. There are 15 residues in the CDR3. This chain's CDR3 is CASTPGLAPTGELFF. The CDR3 nucleotides read TGTGCCAGCACCCCGGGACTAGCGCCCACCGGGGAGCTGTTTTTT.

The chain combines TRBV7-2 with TRBJ2-1; the match to TRBD2 covers 8 bases. CDR1 and CDR2 from the germline V gene are SGHTA and FQGNSA. The CDR3 runs to 14 residues. V was clipped by 3 bases and J by 7 bases; unmatched bases: 5. CDR3 sequence: CASSFGTSRNEQFF. For the CDR3, the DNA is TGTGCCAGCAGCTTTGGGACTAGTAGGAATGAGCAGTTCTTC.

The CDR3 spells CASSARIPGDTQYF. CDR3 in DNA: TGTGCCAGCAGCGCGAGGATCCCGGGGGATACGCAGTATTTT. V usage is TRBV11-3 and J usage is TRBJ2-3; a weak D match, TRBD2 (5 bases). The germline V gene has CDR1 SGHNT and CDR2 YENEEA. This CDR3 is built from 14 residues. V dropped 5 bases and J dropped 6 bases, with 15 bases sitting between them.

In nucleotides, the CDR3 is TGTGCCATCAGTGAGTCGCAGGGGGATGGCTACACCTTC. This sequence encodes CAISESQGDGYTF. V is TRBV10-3 and J is TRBJ1-2, with 7 bases identical to TRBD1. CDR1 is ENHRY and CDR2 is SYGVKD in the germline V gene. The CDR3 runs 13 residues. V trimming: 0 bases; J trimming: 6 bases; junction bases outside the gene matches: 1.

This chain links TRBV7-9 with TRBJ1-2; 7 bases agree with TRBD1. The ends lost 7 bases at V and 8 bases at J; junction bases unmatched: 10. Looked up from germline, CDR1 is SEHNR and CDR2 is FQNEAQ (reference sequence). The CDR3 contains 13 residues. CDR3 sequence reads: CASTLTGNGGYTF. The CDR3 coding sequence is TGTGCCAGCACCCTGACAGGGAATGGGGGCTACACCTTC.

The gene calls are TRBV5-1 and TRBJ2-6; D unresolved. There are 17 residues in the CDR3. Trimming stripped 0 bases from V and 0 bases from J, with 10 bases between. Germline loops: CDR1 SGHRS, CDR2 YFSETQ. The chain's CDR3 is CASSLEVSGSGANVLTF. CDR3 DNA sequence: TGCGCCAGCAGCTTGGAAGTTAGTGGCTCTGGGGCCAACGTCCTGACTTTC.

The chain is built from TRBV2 and TRBJ1-1; 8 bases map to TRBD1. The trim removed 6 bases at V and 4 bases at J, leaving 10 bases unmatched. Germline CDR1 is SNHLY and CDR2 is FYNNEI. The CDR3 is made up of 15 amino acids. The CDR3 region has the DNA TGTGCCAGCAGGTCGGCAGGGGGCCGGGGCACTGAAGCTTTCTTT. It specifies CASRSAGGRGTEAFF.

This clone occurred a few times. The V and J genes are TRBV11-3 and TRBJ2-1; 8 bases fit TRBD2. V lost 6 bases, J lost 2 bases, and 12 bases stayed unmatched. Per the germline V gene, CDR1 is SGHNT and CDR2 is YENEEA. This CDR3 comprises 17 residues. The CDR3 nucleotides are TGTGCCAGCAGTTATTCGTTCGGGACTAGTACCTACAATGAGCAGTTCTTC. It encodes CASSYSFGTSTYNEQFF.

V is TRBV28 and J is TRBJ1-5, with unresolved D. Germline loops: CDR1 MDHEN, CDR2 SYDVKM. Deletions cut 7 bases from V and 6 bases from J, with 19 bases between. This CDR3 has 15 residues. The CDR3 DNA sequence: TGTGCCAGCACCTCCCTCTCAGGAGGAGCTCAGCCCCAGCATTTT. Translating it yields CASTSLSGGAQPQHF.

The rearrangement links TRBV6-2 or TRBV6-3 to TRBJ2-2; no definite D call. V lost 2 bases to trimming and J lost 5 bases, with 3 bases between them. Germline loops: CDR1 MNHEY, CDR2 SVGEGT. The CDR3 is made up of 12 amino acids. The CDR3 DNA reads as TGTGCCAGCAGTTACAAGACCGGGGAGCTGTTTTTT. Translation gives CASSYKTGELFF.

This chain joins TRBV5-4 and TRBJ1-3, with 7 bases that match TRBD1. The germline CDR1 and CDR2 sequences are SGHNT and YYREEE (reference sequence). The CDR3 extends over 17 amino acids. With 4 bases clipped from V and 0 bases from J, the junction kept 10 bases outside the gene matches. The CDR3 DNA reads TGTGCCAGCAGCCCGCCGGGACAGAACTACTCTGGAAACACCATATATTTT. Translated, it gives CASSPPGQNYSGNTIYF.

V usage is TRBV14 and J usage is TRBJ2-3, with D maybe TRBD2 (5 bases). Trimming took off 0 bases at V and 3 bases at J, with 10 bases between the two ends. The germline V gene has CDR1 SGHDN and CDR2 FVKESK. This CDR3 contains 15 residues. DNA for the CDR3: TGTGCCAGCAGCCAAGATCCGGGCGGGACAGATACGCAGTATTTT. Protein product: CASSQDPGGTDTQYF. The full variable domain, completed using reference TRBV14 and TRBJ2-3, is EAGVTQFPSHSVIEKGQTVTLRCDPISGHDNLYWYRRVMGKEIKFLLHFVKESKQDESGMPNNRFLAERTGGTYSTLKVQPAELEDSGVYFCASSQDPGGTDTQYFGPGTRLTVL.

The chain links TRBV5-1 to TRBJ2-5; 11 nucleotides match TRBD1. V shed 4 bases and J 0 bases; nucleotides not matched to a gene: 5. The germline gives CDR1 SGHRS, CDR2 YFSETQ. The CDR3 has 16 residues. Written as DNA, the CDR3 is TGCGCCAGCAGCCCCGGGACAGGGGGACACCAAGAGACCCAGTACTTC. Translating it yields CASSPGTGGHQETQYF.

The CDR3 DNA sequence: TGTGCCAGCAGCCACGGGACTCTTTACGAGCAGTACTTC. Encoded protein: CASSHGTLYEQYF. The chain couples TRBV3-1 (or the pseudogene TRBV3-2) to TRBJ2-7; a possible D gene is TRBD2 (6 bases). Germline assignment: CDR1 LGHDT and CDR2 YNNKEL (reference sequence). The CDR3 spans 13 residues. V was clipped by 3 bases and J by 4 bases, with 10 bases between them.

The chain carries TRBV14 and TRBJ1-1; 7 bases agree with TRBD1. The CDR3 is 14 amino acids. CDR1 is SGHDN, CDR2 FVKESK, per germline. V lost 3 bases and J lost 5; bases outside the gene matches: 6. The CDR3 DNA reads as TGTGCCAGCAGCCAGGAGGGGGACAGAACTGAAGCTTTCTTT. Translated: CASSQEGDRTEAFF.

The V call is TRBV2, the J call TRBJ1-1, with TRBD1 identical over 7 bases. The trim removed 10 bases at V and 3 bases at J, leaving 8 bases unmatched. There are 13 residues in the CDR3. CDR1 SNHLY and CDR2 FYNNEI come from the germline V gene. The CDR3 bases are TGTGCCACCTACGACAGGGCGGACACTGAAGCTTTCTTT. Translation: CATYDRADTEAFF.

In this sample, this clone turned up a few times. The chain combines TRBV6-6 with TRBJ1-5; D is unclear. V lost 3 bases and J 4 bases, leaving 10 bases between the germline ends. Germline V gene lookup returns CDR1 MNHNY and CDR2 SVGAGI (reference sequence). This CDR3 spans 14 amino acids. CDR3 DNA sequence: TGTGCCAGCAGTTATAGCCAACAAAATCAGCCCCAGCATTTT. Encoded protein: CASSYSQQNQPQHF.

The chain joins TRBV25-1 to TRBJ2-2; 8 bases are a match to TRBD1. The length of the CDR3 is 14 residues. V dropped 5 bases and J dropped 5; count of bases not matched to a gene: 4. CDR1 is MGHDK and CDR2 is SYGVNS in the germline V gene. CDR3 DNA sequence: TGTGCCAGCAGTTGGACAGGGATTACCGGGGAGCTGTTTTTT. It specifies CASSWTGITGELFF.

The chain couples TRBV5-1 to TRBJ1-4; D gene uncertain. Germline V gene lookup returns CDR1 SGHRS and CDR2 YFSETQ. Between the trimmed V and J ends, which lost 2 bases and 1 base, there was a span of 9 bases. This CDR3 region has 15 residues. The DNA of the CDR3 is TGCGCCAGCAGCTTCGCAGAGCTAACTAATGAAAAACTGTTTTTT. Residues: CASSFAELTNEKLFF. Looking up the rest from reference TRBV5-1 and TRBJ1-4 gives the full variable domain: KAGVTQTPRYLIKTRGQQVTLSCSPISGHRSVSWYQQTPGQGLQFLFEYFSETQRNKGNFPGRFSGRQFSNSRSEMNVSTLELGDSALYLCASSFAELTNEKLFFGSGTQLSVL.